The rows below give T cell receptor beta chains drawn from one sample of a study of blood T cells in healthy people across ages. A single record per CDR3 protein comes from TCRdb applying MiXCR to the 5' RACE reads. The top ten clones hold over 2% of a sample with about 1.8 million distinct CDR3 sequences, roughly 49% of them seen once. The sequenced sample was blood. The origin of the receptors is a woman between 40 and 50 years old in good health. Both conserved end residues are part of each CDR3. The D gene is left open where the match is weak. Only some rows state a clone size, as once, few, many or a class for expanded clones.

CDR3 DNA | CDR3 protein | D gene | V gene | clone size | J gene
TGCAGCATCGCGCTCTTGGCGGGACAGATCTCCCAGTCGCGGGAGACCCAGTACTTC | CSIALLAGQISQSRETQYF | NA | TRBV29-1 | few | TRBJ2-5
TGTGCCAGCAGCTTCCAGGGGGCGGTCAACTATGGCTACACCTTC | CASSFQGAVNYGYTF | TRBD1 | TRBV7-2 | once | TRBJ1-2
TGTGCCAGCAGGGAGAGGACAGGGCCCTCAGATACGCAGTATTTT | CASRERTGPSDTQYF | TRBD1 | TRBV6-6 | few | TRBJ2-3
TGCAGTGCTAGGGGACAGGGGTCTGCGAGAAGGGGTTTCTTT | CSARGQGSARRGFF | TRBD1 | TRBV20-1 | NA | TRBJ1-1
TGTGCCAGCAGTTTAAATGCCCTAGAAATCAAAAACATTCAGTACTTC | CASSLNALEIKNIQYF | NA | TRBV12-3/TRBV12-4 | NA | TRBJ2-4
TGCGCCAGCAGCCCTATCGGGGGGGCGTCAAACAATGAGCAGTTCTTC | CASSPIGGASNNEQFF | TRBD2 | TRBV4-3 | NA | TRBJ2-1
TGCAGTGCTAGAGATGGGATGGGGGCGGACGAGCAGTACTTC | CSARDGMGADEQYF | NA | TRBV20-1 | NA | TRBJ2-7
TGTGCCAGCAGCTTGGCGAAAGTGAACCCAAGGAATAATGAGCAGTTCTTC | CASSLAKVNPRNNEQFF | NA | TRBV5-5 | NA | TRBJ2-1
TGTGCCAGCAGCGCCGTCGGGACAGGGGGCACTGAAGCTTTCTTT | CASSAVGTGGTEAFF | TRBD1 | TRBV11-2 | NA | TRBJ1-1
TGTGCCAGCGTACCGGGACTAGCGAGCCAGGAGACCCAGTACTTC | CASVPGLASQETQYF | TRBD2 | TRBV6-2/TRBV6-3 | few | TRBJ2-5
TGTGCCAGCAGCTTAAATGTAATAGCGGGGGGACAAGAGACCCAGTACTTC | CASSLNVIAGGQETQYF | TRBD2 | TRBV7-9 | once | TRBJ2-5
TGTGCCAGCAAGCTGTCCCCTACATGGAGGGGATACCCGAACAATGAGCAGTACTTC | CASKLSPTWRGYPNNEQYF | NA | TRBV5-4 | NA | TRBJ2-5
TGTGCCAGTAGTATCGCGGGGGCTGGGGCAGATACGCAGTATTTT | CASSIAGAGADTQYF | NA | TRBV19 | NA | TRBJ2-3
TGCAGCGTTGAAGGTCTGTGGGGCCCACGCAGCCATATGCACAGAGATACGCAGTATTTT | CSVEGLWGPRSHMHRDTQYF | NA | TRBV29-1 | NA | TRBJ2-3
TGCGCCAGCAGCCAAGACAGAAACCTCTATGGCTACACCTTC | CASSQDRNLYGYTF | NA | TRBV4-3 | NA | TRBJ1-2
TGCAGCGTCGCCCACGACGCCCGAAGGGGCTACACCTTC | CSVAHDARRGYTF | NA | TRBV29-1 | few | TRBJ1-2
TGTGCCAGTAGTATTTCGGGGGGCGAAGGGTCCTACGAGCAGTACTTC | CASSISGGEGSYEQYF | NA | TRBV19 | NA | TRBJ2-7
TGTGCCAGCAGTTACCCCCATGGCGGGAATAGCAATGAGCAGTTCTTC | CASSYPHGGNSNEQFF | NA | TRBV6-5 | NA | TRBJ2-1
TGTGCCAGCAGCCCACCCGGACAGGTCCACAATCAGCCCCAGCATTTT | CASSPPGQVHNQPQHF | TRBD1 | TRBV7-2 | NA | TRBJ1-5
TGTGCCAGCAGCCTTGCAACAGGGGGCGTAGGAAACATTCAGTACTTC | CASSLATGGVGNIQYF | TRBD1 | TRBV12-3/TRBV12-4 | few | TRBJ2-4
TGTGCCAGCCAAAGCCGGGGGCGCAGGAATGAGCAGTTCTTC | CASQSRGRRNEQFF | NA | TRBV28 | NA | TRBJ2-1
TGTGCCAGCAGCTCAGGGACTATCTATGGCTACACCTTC | CASSSGTIYGYTF | NA | TRBV7-9 | NA | TRBJ1-2
TGTGCTAGTGGTCACGACAGGGCCCATGAAGCTTTCTTT | CASGHDRAHEAFF | TRBD1 | TRBV12-5 | NA | TRBJ1-1
TGTGCCATCAGTGTGACAGACTATGGCTACACCTTC | CAISVTDYGYTF | NA | TRBV10-3 | NA | TRBJ1-2
TGCAGCTCACCAGGGGGCGATTCAGCGTTAGCCTACGAGCAGTACTTC | CSSPGGDSALAYEQYF | TRBD1 | TRBV20-1 | NA | TRBJ2-7
TGTGCCAGCAGTGGGACTAGCGGTGATACGCAGTATTTT | CASSGTSGDTQYF | TRBD2 | TRBV2 | NA | TRBJ2-3
TGTGCCAGCAGCCCCGAGAGTCCGCCCGACGAGCAGTACTTC | CASSPESPPDEQYF | NA | TRBV7-2 | NA | TRBJ2-7
TGTGCCAGCAGTCACAGGGTCCCCAATGAGCAGTTCTTC | CASSHRVPNEQFF | NA | TRBV27 | NA | TRBJ2-1
TGCAGTGCTAGAGTCAGGGGGGGCCCCTACAATGAGCAGTTCTTC | CSARVRGGPYNEQFF | NA | TRBV20-1 | NA | TRBJ2-1
TGCAGTGCTCCAGATCCGGCAGCGGGGGGTCTGAGCTCCTACAATGAGCAGTTCTTC | CSAPDPAAGGLSSYNEQFF | TRBD2 | TRBV20-1 | NA | TRBJ2-1
TGCGCCAGCAGCCCGGAATCTTGGGGGGTGGGCAATGAGCAGTTCTTC | CASSPESWGVGNEQFF | NA | TRBV5-1 | NA | TRBJ2-1
TGTGCCAGCAGCCGCGATGGACTAGCTGCTAACTACGAGCAGTACTTC | CASSRDGLAANYEQYF | TRBD2 | TRBV4-2 | NA | TRBJ2-7
TGTGCCAGCAGCGCCGGGACTAGCGACCACACAGATACGCAGTATTTT | CASSAGTSDHTDTQYF | TRBD2 | TRBV7-3 | NA | TRBJ2-3
TGTGCCAGTAACGGGGGGGCGTACAATGAGCAGTTCTTC | CASNGGAYNEQFF | TRBD2 | TRBV2 | NA | TRBJ2-1
TGTGCCAGCAGCCAAGTTCAAGGTGAAAAACTGTTTTTT | CASSQVQGEKLFF | NA | TRBV3-1 | NA | TRBJ1-4
TGTGCCAGCGCGAGGCAGCAAGAGACCCAGTACTTC | CASARQQETQYF | NA | TRBV2 | few | TRBJ2-5
TGCGCCAGCAGCCAAGGCCCCAGGGTGTACACCTTC | CASSQGPRVYTF | NA | TRBV4-3 | NA | TRBJ1-2
TGTGCCAGCTCCCTTATACAGGGTTCGGGAGCCTACAATGAGCAGTTCTTC | CASSLIQGSGAYNEQFF | NA | TRBV2 | NA | TRBJ2-1
TGCGCCAGCAGCTTGGTAGTCGGGAGGAACTACGAGCAGTACTTC | CASSLVVGRNYEQYF | TRBD2 | TRBV5-1 | NA | TRBJ2-7
TGTGCCAGTCGAGCGCCGTCAAAAGAGACCCAGTACTTC | CASRAPSKETQYF | NA | TRBV11-2 | NA | TRBJ2-5
TGTGCCAGCAGTCCCGCTGGTGGAGGGGGCTATGGCTACACCTTC | CASSPAGGGGYGYTF | NA | TRBV12-3/TRBV12-4 | few | TRBJ1-2
TGCAGTGCGCAAAAATCTAATGAGCAGTTCTTC | CSAQKSNEQFF | NA | TRBV20-1 | NA | TRBJ2-1
TGTGCCAGCACCATCGACAGCTTGATACCCTACGAGCAGTACTTC | CASTIDSLIPYEQYF | NA | TRBV7-2 | NA | TRBJ2-7
TGTGCCACCAGTGATGTTAGCGGTGAGCAGTACTTC | CATSDVSGEQYF | NA | TRBV24-1 | NA | TRBJ2-4
TGTGCCAGCAGCCCGTACTACAGGGGCAATGAGCAGTTCTTC | CASSPYYRGNEQFF | TRBD1 | TRBV7-2 | few | TRBJ2-1
TGTGCCACCGGGGGGAAAGCAAGTGCCTACGAGCAGTACTTC | CATGGKASAYEQYF | TRBD2 | TRBV2 | NA | TRBJ2-7
TGTGCCAGCAGCCCCCGGGACCTAGGGAACACTGAAGCTTTCTTT | CASSPRDLGNTEAFF | NA | TRBV14 | NA | TRBJ1-1
TGTGCCAGCAGGCACATACAGAGGGGACAGGGAGCCGAGCAGTACTTC | CASRHIQRGQGAEQYF | TRBD1 | TRBV6-5 | NA | TRBJ2-7
TGTGCCAGCAGCCAAGACCTCCCCACAGGGATAATCTCTGGGGCCAACGTCCTGACTTTC | CASSQDLPTGIISGANVLTF | NA | TRBV3-1 | NA | TRBJ2-6
TGTGCCAGCACTTTGGACTCCCCCAATGAGCAGTTCTTC | CASTLDSPNEQFF | NA | TRBV28 | NA | TRBJ2-1
TGCAGTGCTATCCGGGAGGGAGAGACCCAGTACTTC | CSAIREGETQYF | TRBD2 | TRBV20-1 | NA | TRBJ2-5
TGTGCCAGCAGTTTGGAGGCGCTTTGGGACGAGCAGTACTTC | CASSLEALWDEQYF | NA | TRBV12-3/TRBV12-4 | few | TRBJ2-7
TGTGCCAGCAGCTCACCTCTTGGCTTTACTAGCTCCGAGACCCAGTACTTC | CASSSPLGFTSSETQYF | NA | TRBV7-2 | few | TRBJ2-5
TGCAGTGCTAGGGGGCAGGGTAGTGGTTCGGAGACCCAGTACTTC | CSARGQGSGSETQYF | NA | TRBV20-1 | few | TRBJ2-5
TGCGCCAGCAGCTCTACCCTGGGACAGCTCATCAACTATGGCTACACCTTC | CASSSTLGQLINYGYTF | TRBD1 | TRBV4-1 | NA | TRBJ1-2
TGTGCCAGCGGCCCTCGACTAGCGGGGTTAGTAGATACGCAGTATTTT | CASGPRLAGLVDTQYF | TRBD2 | TRBV6-6 | NA | TRBJ2-3
TGCAGCGTTGAAGTCGGGGGTAGCAATGAGCAGTTCTTC | CSVEVGGSNEQFF | NA | TRBV29-1 | NA | TRBJ2-1
TGCGCCAGCAGCCAAGAGGACAGGTCTTGGGAGACCCAGTACTTC | CASSQEDRSWETQYF | TRBD1 | TRBV4-3 | few | TRBJ2-5
TGCAGTGCTGAGGCTGACTGGAACACTGAAGCTTTCTTT | CSAEADWNTEAFF | NA | TRBV20-1 | few | TRBJ1-1
TGCAGCGTTGATCGAGCGGGGGGTTACAATGAGCAGTTCTTC | CSVDRAGGYNEQFF | TRBD2 | TRBV29-1 | few | TRBJ2-1